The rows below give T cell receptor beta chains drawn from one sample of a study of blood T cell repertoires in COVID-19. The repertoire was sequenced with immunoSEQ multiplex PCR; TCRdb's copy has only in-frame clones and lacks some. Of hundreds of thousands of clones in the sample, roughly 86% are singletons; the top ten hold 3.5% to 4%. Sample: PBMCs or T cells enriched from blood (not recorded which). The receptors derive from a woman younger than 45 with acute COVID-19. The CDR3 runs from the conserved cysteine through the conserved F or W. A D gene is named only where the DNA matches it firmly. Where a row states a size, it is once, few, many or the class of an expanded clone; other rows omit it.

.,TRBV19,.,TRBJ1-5,CASSIDLGLEGNQPQHF,TGTGCCAGTAGTATAGATCTTGGCTTGGAGGGAAATCAGCCCCAGCATTTT
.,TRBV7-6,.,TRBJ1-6,CASRPSRDNSPLHF,TGTGCCAGCAGGCCAAGTAGAGATAATTCACCCCTCCACTTT
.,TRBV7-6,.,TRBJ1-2,CASSPTGTNYGYTF,TGTGCCAGCAGCCCAACGGGGACTAACTATGGCTACACCTTC
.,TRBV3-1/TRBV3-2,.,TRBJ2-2,CASSQSGLQSKGELFF,TGTGCCAGCAGCCAATCTGGACTACAGTCGAAGGGGGAGCTGTTTTTT
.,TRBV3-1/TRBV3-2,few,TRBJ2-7,CASRPAGGIERGEQYF,TGTGCCAGCAGACCGGCTGGGGGGATCGAACGTGGCGAGCAGTACTTC
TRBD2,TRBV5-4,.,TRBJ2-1,CASSPLAGDTYNEQFF,TGTGCCAGCAGCCCACTAGCGGGGGACACCTACAATGAGCAGTTCTTC
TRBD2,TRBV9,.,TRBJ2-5,CASSVGATSGEAETQYF,TGTGCCAGCAGCGTAGGGGCTACTAGCGGGGAGGCAGAGACCCAGTACTTC
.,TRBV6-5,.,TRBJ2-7,CASSYVVGGQYEQYF,TGTGCCAGCAGTTACGTTGTGGGGGGTCAATACGAGCAGTACTTC
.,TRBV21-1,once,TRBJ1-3,CASSKDEDGGPGNTIYF,TGTGCCAGCAGCAAAGATGAAGATGGTGGCCCGGGAAACACCATATATTTT
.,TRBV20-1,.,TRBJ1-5,CSASRLLHSNQPQHF,TGCAGTGCTAGTCGTCTACTTCATAGCAATCAGCCCCAGCATTTT
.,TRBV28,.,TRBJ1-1,CASSFDRVNTEAFF,TGTGCCAGCAGTTTTGACAGAGTCAACACTGAAGCTTTCTTT
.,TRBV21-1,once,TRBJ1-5,CASSKVRERRDQPQHF,TGTGCCAGCAGCAAAGTCCGGGAGAGGAGAGACCAGCCCCAGCATTTT
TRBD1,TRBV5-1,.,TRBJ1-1,CASKTGGDTEAFF,TGCGCCAGCAAAACAGGGGGAGACACTGAAGCTTTCTTT
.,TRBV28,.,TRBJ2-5,CASSPSRGETQYF,TGTGCCAGCAGTCCTTCACGGGGAGAGACCCAGTACTTC
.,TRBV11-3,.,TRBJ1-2,CVSSFSGVGYTF,TGTGTCAGCAGCTTTTCAGGGGTTGGCTACACCTTC
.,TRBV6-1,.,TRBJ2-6,CASSEEGVGANVLTF,TGTGCCAGCAGTGAAGAGGGAGTTGGGGCCAACGTCCTGACTTTC
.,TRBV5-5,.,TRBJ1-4,CASSLVTARELFF,TGTGCCAGCAGCTTGGTGACGGCTCGGGAACTGTTTTTT
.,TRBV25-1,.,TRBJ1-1,CASSESNTEAFF,TGTGCCAGCAGTGAGTCAAACACTGAAGCTTTCTTT
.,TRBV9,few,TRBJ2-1,CASSVAAVGYNEQFF,TGTGCCAGCAGCGTAGCAGCGGTGGGGTACAATGAGCAGTTCTTC
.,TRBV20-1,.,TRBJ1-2,CSVPRNGYTF,TGCAGTGTTCCGAGGAATGGCTACACCTTC
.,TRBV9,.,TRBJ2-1,CASSATGSSYNEQFF,TGTGCCAGCAGCGCGACCGGGAGCTCCTACAATGAGCAGTTCTTC
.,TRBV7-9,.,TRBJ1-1,CASSLTQKQTEAFF,TGTGCCAGCAGCTTAACACAGAAACAGACTGAAGCTTTCTTT
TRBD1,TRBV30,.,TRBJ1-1,CAWSLGQGIAEAFF,TGTGCCTGGAGTTTGGGACAGGGGATAGCTGAAGCTTTCTTT
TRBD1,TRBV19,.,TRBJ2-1,CASSDRDRGVDEQFF,TGTGCCAGTAGTGACCGGGACAGGGGAGTCGATGAGCAGTTCTTC
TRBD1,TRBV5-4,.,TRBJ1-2,CASSLTGVWRGYTF,TGTGCCAGCAGCTTGACAGGGGTCTGGCGTGGCTACACCTTC
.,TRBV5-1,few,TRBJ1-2,CASSLARPIRGRMNYGYTF,TGCGCCAGCAGCTTGGCCCGGCCGATTAGGGGCCGAATGAACTATGGCTACACCTTC
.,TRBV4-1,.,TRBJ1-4,CASSHGAGNEKLFF,TGCGCCAGCAGCCACGGAGCGGGAAATGAAAAACTGTTTTTT